Listed below are T cell receptor beta chains from one sample, sequenced in a study of T cell repertoires in cytomegalovirus infection. TCRdb independently ran MiXCR on the reads; one entry per CDR3 protein. This table holds more than 400,000 distinct CDR3 sequences, about 25% found once. The material sequenced was PBMCs. Every receptor here comes from a human donor in good health (CMV status not recorded). Some clones in this sample may be carry-over from other donors' samples. Both conserved end residues are part of each CDR3. The D gene is left open where the match is weak. Clone size is given for some rows only: seen once, a few or many times, or a class if the clone is expanded.

>TRBJ1-1|many|TRBV7-2|.
TGTGCCAGCAGCTCCCGACAGCTGAACACTGAAGCTTTCTTT
CASSSRQLNTEAFF
>TRBJ1-1|once|TRBV29-1|.
TGCAGCGCCGGGACGGCGAACACTGAAGCTTTCTTT
CSAGTANTEAFF
>TRBJ2-7|.|TRBV20-1|TRBD2
TGCAGTTCCCCTACTAGCGGGATTGTCTACGAGCAGTACTTC
CSSPTSGIVYEQYF
>TRBJ2-1|.|TRBV4-3|TRBD2
TGCGCCAGCAGCCAAGACCGGGGGGGGGGCCATGAGCAGTTCTTC
CASSQDRGGGHEQFF
>TRBJ1-5|.|TRBV6-2/TRBV6-3|.
TGTGCCAGCAGTTACTCCCATCTCGAGTCCGGCCGGGTGGGGGGAAATCAGCCCCAGCATTTT
CASSYSHLESGRVGGNQPQHF
>TRBJ1-1|once|TRBV25-1|.
TGTGCCAGCAGTGATCCCAGGGACACTGAAGCTTTCTTT
CASSDPRDTEAFF
>TRBJ1-5|.|TRBV5-6|TRBD1
TGTGCCAGCAGCTTGGCTCGAGGACAGGGGGCCAGTCAGCCCCAGCATTTT
CASSLARGQGASQPQHF
>TRBJ1-3|few|TRBV27|.
TGTGCCAGCAGTTCTTCAGGGGTGGGCTCTGGAAACACCATATATTTT
CASSSSGVGSGNTIYF
>TRBJ2-2|once|TRBV4-3|.
TGCGCCAGCAGCCAGTGGGGGTCCGGGGAGCTGTTTTTT
CASSQWGSGELFF
>TRBJ1-1|few|TRBV19|.
TGTGCCAGTAGTATAGGTAACGGATGGGACACTGAAGCTTTCTTT
CASSIGNGWDTEAFF
>TRBJ2-1|.|TRBV6-2/TRBV6-3|.
TGTGCCAGCAGTTCCGAGACTTTGGACCCCCTCAATGAGCAGTTCTTC
CASSSETLDPLNEQFF
>TRBJ2-1|few|TRBV19|.
TGTGCCAGTAGTATAGATCCATTACTCTCTTCGTACAATGAGCAGTTCTTC
CASSIDPLLSSYNEQFF
>TRBJ2-7|.|TRBV20-1|TRBD2
TGCAGTGCGCGGACTAGCGGGGGGACCTACGAGCAGTACTTC
CSARTSGGTYEQYF
>TRBJ1-2|.|TRBV7-2|.
TGTGCCAGCAGCTTAGCAGCGACCACGAACTATGGCTACACCTTC
CASSLAATTNYGYTF
>TRBJ2-1|few|TRBV29-1|TRBD2
TGCAGCGTTGGTCCCCAACGGGAGGGCCTCCATGAGCAGTTCTTC
CSVGPQREGLHEQFF
>TRBJ2-1|.|TRBV28|.
TGTGCCAGCAGTTTCTCCCGTGTTACCCCGGGCCATGAGCAGTTCTTC
CASSFSRVTPGHEQFF
>TRBJ2-1|few|TRBV7-2|TRBD2
TGTGCCAGCAGCTTAGTCTATCTCCGGGAGGGCCTCTTCTTC
CASSLVYLREGLFF
>TRBJ2-7|.|TRBV4-2|TRBD2
TGTGCCAGCAGCCGGGGCCCGGGACTAGCGGGCTACGAGCAGTACTTC
CASSRGPGLAGYEQYF
>TRBJ1-6|many|TRBV7-9|TRBD1
TGTGCCAGCAACACAGGGGTTTCATCCTATAATTCACCCCTCCACTTT
CASNTGVSSYNSPLHF
>TRBJ2-7|.|TRBV10-3|.
TGTGCCACGAAAAGGACCGCGAGCTCCTACGAGCAGTACTTC
CATKRTASSYEQYF
>TRBJ2-7|.|TRBV6-5|.
TGTGCCAGCAGTTACTCGCGGGACGTCGCGTACGAGCAGTACTTC
CASSYSRDVAYEQYF
>TRBJ2-1|few|TRBV6-2/TRBV6-3|TRBD2
TGTGCCAGCAGTAGAGGACTAGCGGTCTACAATGAGCAGTTCTTC
CASSRGLAVYNEQFF
>TRBJ1-6|.|TRBV7-6|.
TGTGCCAGACACGACGGGAATTCACCCCTCCACTTT
CARHDGNSPLHF
>TRBJ2-7|.|TRBV20-1|TRBD1
TGCAGTGCTAGAGATTCCAGGGGGTACGAGCAGTACTTC
CSARDSRGYEQYF
>TRBJ1-5|.|TRBV15|.
TGTGCCACCAGCAGAGATCGGGGCAGGGACCAGCCCCAGCATTTT
CATSRDRGRDQPQHF
>TRBJ1-1|.|TRBV4-1|.
TGCGCCAGCAGCCAAGATCAGAGAAACACTGAAGCTTTCTTT
CASSQDQRNTEAFF
>TRBJ1-4|few|TRBV5-5|.
TGTGCCAGCAGCTTCGGCAGGCTATCGAATGAAAAACTGTTTTTT
CASSFGRLSNEKLFF
>TRBJ2-5|.|TRBV7-8|.
TGTGCCAGCAGCGCGCACAGGGAACAAGAGACCCAGTACTTC
CASSAHREQETQYF
>TRBJ2-2|few|TRBV7-2|.
TGTGCCAGCAGCGCCGGACAGGGAGGGACCGGGGAGCTGTTTTTT
CASSAGQGGTGELFF
>TRBJ2-1|.|TRBV7-9|.
TGTGCCAGCAGTCCCGCGGCCCCTCGGGGGGAGCAGTTCTTC
CASSPAAPRGEQFF
>TRBJ1-5|many|TRBV12-3/TRBV12-4|.
TGTGCCAGCAAAGAGGGCAGCAGTATTAGTGAAAATCAGCCCCAGCATTTT
CASKEGSSISENQPQHF
>TRBJ2-1|.|TRBV7-2|TRBD2
TGTGCCAGCAGCTTAGCGTGGGGCGGGAGCAATGAGCAGTTCTTC
CASSLAWGGSNEQFF
>TRBJ2-1|few|TRBV12-3/TRBV12-4|TRBD2
TGTGCCAGCAGTCGCCGGCTAGCGGGAGCTAGTGTCTACAATGAGCAGTTCTTC
CASSRRLAGASVYNEQFF
>TRBJ1-1|.|TRBV25-1|.
TGTGCCAGCAGTGCCTACAGGGAGGGCACTGAAGCTTTCTTT
CASSAYREGTEAFF
>TRBJ2-1|few|TRBV7-8|TRBD2
TGTGCCAGCAGCTTCTTAGGACTAGCGGGAAAGAATGAGCAGTTCTTC
CASSFLGLAGKNEQFF
>TRBJ2-1|.|TRBV28|TRBD1
TGTGCCAGCAGTTTTACGGACAGGGCCAGGTTCTTC
CASSFTDRARFF
>TRBJ1-1|many|TRBV7-2|.
TGTGCCAGCAGCCCCGTGGGGCCACCGAACACTGAAGCTTTCTTT
CASSPVGPPNTEAFF
>TRBJ2-1|many|TRBV28|TRBD2
TGTGCCAGCAGTTTTAGTCTAGCGGGAGAAAATGAGCAGTTCTTC
CASSFSLAGENEQFF
>TRBJ1-2|many|TRBV10-3|.
TGTGCCATCAGTGAGGCCGGGGACTATGGCTACACCTTC
CAISEAGDYGYTF
>TRBJ1-4|few|TRBV7-2|TRBD1
TGTGCCAGCCGAACCGGGACAGGGGGCGTCCGGGAAAAACTGTTTTTT
CASRTGTGGVREKLFF
>TRBJ2-7|few|TRBV20-1|TRBD2
TGCAGTGCTAGGAGCCTCCTAGCGGGAGAGTACGAGCAGTACTTC
CSARSLLAGEYEQYF
>TRBJ2-6|many|TRBV7-8|.
TGTGCCAGCAGCTTAGGGCAGGGCGGCTCTGGGGCCAACGTCCTGACTTTC
CASSLGQGGSGANVLTF
>TRBJ1-4|.|TRBV29-1|.
TGCAGCGTTGAACGGGGGTTTAGTGAAAAACTGTTTTTT
CSVERGFSEKLFF
>TRBJ2-1|few|TRBV19|.
TGTGCCAGTAGTAGAATGCTCTACAATGAGCAGTTCTTC
CASSRMLYNEQFF
>TRBJ2-3|.|TRBV20-1|TRBD2
TGCAGTGCTCAACTAGCGGAACTCCTCACAGATACGCAGTATTTT
CSAQLAELLTDTQYF
>TRBJ1-2|.|TRBV12-3/TRBV12-4|.
TGTGCCAGCACCGGGGACACGGTAATCTATGGCTACACCTTC
CASTGDTVIYGYTF